This T cell receptor beta chain comes out of a study of T cells in Graves' hyperthyroidism and ophthalmopathy. About this clonotype itself: A clone one base away is much larger, so this may be a read error.

The source material, RNA transcripts, was used to amplify TCR beta CDR3 regions. The HTBI primer set served for first-round RT-PCR of the TCR CDR3. TCRdb redid the calling of the multiplex PCR reads with MiXCR, one entry per CDR3 protein. The sample lists roughly 840,000 distinct CDR3 sequences; 38% were seen once. This CDR3 contains 16 residues. Germline values: CDR1 SGHRS, CDR2 YFSETQ. Stable hyperthyroidism: no ophthalmopathy progression over 18 months of follow-up. This chain uses TRBV5-1 with TRBJ2-2; possible D gene TRBD2, 5 bases. The sequenced sample consisted of blood. The receptor comes from a man aged 18-30 years with Graves' hyperthyroidism. The CDR3 DNA follows: TGCGTCAGCAGCACTAGTAAAGCCGTTCGCTCCGGGGAGCTGTTTTTT. It codes for CVSSTSKAVRSGELFF.